The rows below give T cell receptor beta chains drawn from one sample of a study of shared clonotypes between healthy human individuals. Profiled with immunoSEQ multiplex PCR; TCRdb holds only in-frame clones, not every one. The data contain 550,000 to 800,000 clones, about nine tenths of them singletons. Sequencing input: memory CD8+ T cells from PBMCs. All receptors derive from a man aged 18 to 35 in good health. Some clones in this sample may be carry-over from other donors' samples. Each CDR3 is given with its conserved first and last residue. The order of the fields is D gene, V gene, J gene, clone size, CDR3 protein, CDR3 DNA. The D gene is left open where the match is weak. Size is omitted from some rows. Given values are once, few, many or a class for expanded clones.

TRBD1	TRBV6-6	TRBJ2-7	-	CASSFHPGTGVYEQYF	TGTGCCAGCAGTTTCCACCCCGGGACAGGGGTCTACGAGCAGTACTTC
-	TRBV27	TRBJ1-2	-	CASSLSIGAGRNYGYTF	TGTGCCAGCAGTTTATCGATAGGCGCAGGGCGGAACTATGGCTACACCTTC
-	TRBV7-9	TRBJ2-7	-	CASSSPRDTLSYEQYF	TGTGCCAGCAGCTCTCCCCGGGACACCCTCTCCTACGAGCAGTACTTC
-	TRBV14	TRBJ2-5	-	CASSQDFTETQYF	TGTGCCAGCAGCCAAGATTTCACCGAGACCCAGTACTTC
TRBD1	TRBV4-1	TRBJ2-7	-	CASSPGTGVYEQYF	TGCGCCAGCAGCCCCGGGACAGGGGTCTACGAGCAGTACTTC
TRBD2	TRBV7-9	TRBJ2-5	-	CASSRPAGTRFETQYF	TGTGCCAGCAGCCGCCCGGCCGGGACTAGATTTGAGACCCAGTACTTC
-	TRBV5-5	TRBJ2-7	-	CASSLVGANEQYF	TGTGCCAGCAGCTTGGTAGGGGCAAACGAGCAGTACTTC
-	TRBV7-9	TRBJ1-2	-	CASSLGETYGYTF	TGTGCCAGCAGCTTAGGGGAGACCTATGGCTACACCTTC
-	TRBV4-1	TRBJ2-7	-	CASSPRQLTYEQYF	TGCGCCAGCAGCCCTCGACAGCTTACCTACGAGCAGTACTTC
-	TRBV6-1	TRBJ2-3	-	CASSEWTADTQYF	TGTGCCAGCAGTGAATGGACCGCAGATACGCAGTATTTT
-	TRBV27	TRBJ1-2	-	CASSLRATTEGYTF	TGTGCCAGCAGTTTGAGGGCCACGACGGAAGGCTACACCTTC
-	TRBV5-5	TRBJ2-2	few	CASSLARSNAGELFF	TGTGCCAGCAGCTTGGCCCGGTCCAACGCCGGGGAGCTGTTTTTT
-	TRBV28	TRBJ1-2	-	CASSPSRPSYGYTF	TGTGCCAGCAGTCCTTCCAGGCCAAGCTATGGCTACACCTTC
-	TRBV5-1	TRBJ2-7	-	CASSFNRPYEQYF	TGCGCCAGCAGCTTCAACAGACCCTACGAGCAGTACTTC
TRBD2	TRBV7-9	TRBJ2-1	once	CASRPINSGTSSYNEQFF	TGTGCCAGCCGGCCCATCAATAGCGGGACTAGCTCCTACAATGAGCAGTTCTTC
-	TRBV4-1	TRBJ1-5	-	CASSQDPMGNQPQHF	TGCGCCAGCAGCCAAGACCCCATGGGCAATCAGCCCCAGCATTTT
-	TRBV28	TRBJ2-7	once	CASTESVGFSEVYSYEQYF	TGTGCCAGCACCGAATCGGTGGGTTTTTCGGAGGTTTACTCCTACGAGCAGTACTTC
-	TRBV28	TRBJ2-5	-	CASNRPGTGETQYF	TGTGCCAGCAACCGCCCAGGGACCGGGGAGACCCAGTACTTC
TRBD1	TRBV13	TRBJ2-3	-	CASSPTDRGSTDTQYF	TGTGCCAGCAGCCCAACGGACAGGGGAAGCACAGATACGCAGTATTTT
TRBD1	TRBV4-1	TRBJ1-2	-	CASSSGTGALYGYTF	TGCGCCAGCTCCTCCGGCACAGGGGCGCTCTATGGCTACACCTTC
TRBD1	TRBV6-5	TRBJ1-5	-	CATRGQDNQPQHF	TGTGCCACACGAGGACAGGACAATCAGCCCCAGCATTTT
TRBD2	TRBV28	TRBJ2-3	-	CASSLERDTDTQYF	TGTGCCAGCAGTTTAGAGCGGGACACAGATACGCAGTATTTT
-	TRBV20-1	TRBJ2-2	few	CSASRTGELFF	TGCAGTGCTAGTCGGACCGGGGAGCTGTTTTTT
-	TRBV9	TRBJ2-6	once	CASSVEHKFSGANVLTF	TGTGCCAGCAGCGTAGAGCACAAGTTCTCTGGGGCCAACGTCCTGACTTTC
-	TRBV9	TRBJ2-3	-	CASSVEAGRGTDTQYF	TGTGCCAGCAGCGTAGAGGCAGGTCGAGGCACAGATACGCAGTATTTT
-	TRBV27	TRBJ2-1	-	CASSPGPGNLYNEQFF	TGTGCCAGCAGCCCTGGTCCGGGGAACCTTTACAATGAGCAGTTCTTC
-	TRBV19	TRBJ1-2	-	CASSRGGINYGYTF	TGTGCCAGTTCTCGGGGGGGAATTAACTATGGCTACACCTTC
TRBD2	TRBV7-9	TRBJ2-1	-	CASSLIIAGYNEQFF	TGTGCCAGCAGCTTAATAATAGCGGGGTACAATGAGCAGTTCTTC
-	TRBV5-6	TRBJ2-2	-	CASSLSAGVTGELFF	TGTGCCAGCAGCTTGTCGGCAGGGGTCACCGGGGAGCTGTTTTTT